The 10 T cell receptor beta chains in this list originate from one sample, sequenced in a study of blood T cell repertoires in COVID-19. Only in-frame clones appear in the TCRdb table, and some are missing; sequencing was by immunoSEQ multiplex PCR. The top ten clones hold just under 2% of a sample with around 150,000 clones, just over 90% of them seen once. Material for sequencing was peripheral blood. These receptors were obtained from a woman in her fifties or sixties with COVID-19, enrolled during active disease.

This clone appeared once. The CDR3 DNA sequence: TGCGCCAGCAGACGCGGGGGGGCCTGGAATGAGCAGTTCTTC. Translating it yields CASRRGGAWNEQFF. The chain couples TRBV5-1 to TRBJ2-1; TRBD2 agrees at 9 bases. Unmatched junction bases numbered 7, after V lost 5 bases and J lost 7 bases. CDR3 size: 14 residues. Germline lookup yields CDR1 SGHRS and CDR2 YFSETQ.

This clone was seen only a few times. The J gene is TRBJ1-4, the V gene TRBV15; D possibly corresponds to TRBD1 (5 bases). This CDR3 contains 12 residues. Germline V gene data show CDR1 as LNHNV and CDR2 as YYDKDF (reference sequence). The V gene lost 4 bases and the J gene lost 8 bases, with 8 bases spanning the gap. In nucleotides, the CDR3 is TGTGCCACCAGCATTAACAGGGAAAAACTGTTTTTT. Protein product: CATSINREKLFF.

The CDR3 DNA reads TGCGCCAGCAGCTCAGGGGGCACTGAAGCTTTCTTT. This sequence encodes CASSSGGTEAFF. The rearrangement links TRBV5-1 to TRBJ1-1, with 7 bases fitting TRBD1. Germline V gives CDR1 SGHRS, CDR2 YFSETQ. Germline trimming cut 3 bases from V and 4 bases from J; bases unmatched to any gene: 0. There are 12 residues in the CDR3.

This sequence joins TRBV6-5 and TRBJ1-2; TRBD1 might be the D (6 bases). Germline V lookup: CDR1 MNHEY, CDR2 SVGAGI. V was trimmed by 6 bases and J by 6 bases, leaving 17 bases between them. The length of the CDR3 is 14 residues. The DNA of the CDR3 is TGTGCCAGCAGGATGTTGGCAGGGGCGGATGGCTACACCTTC. As protein: CASRMLAGADGYTF.

In DNA, the CDR3 is TGTGCCAGCAGTTATACAGGACTCCAGGAGGGAGGCTACACCTTC. It is translated as CASSYTGLQEGGYTF. This chain joins TRBV6-2 or TRBV6-3 and TRBJ1-2, with TRBD1 as a possible D gene (5 bases). The CDR3 is made up of 15 amino acids. The germline gives CDR1 MNHEY, CDR2 SVGEGT. Trimming pared 3 bases from V and 8 bases from J, leaving 19 bases between.

This rearrangement joins TRBV6-1 to TRBJ1-1; D is unresolved. V lost 2 bases, J lost 5 bases, and 12 bases lay in between. Germline V gene lookup returns CDR1 MNHNS and CDR2 SASEGT. The CDR3 length is 14 residues. This CDR3 is CASSELEAGTEAFF. In DNA form, the CDR3 reads TGTGCCAGCAGTGAACTTGAGGCGGGAACTGAAGCTTTCTTT.

The chain recombines TRBV6-1 with TRBJ2-4; possibly TRBD1 for D (6 bases). Germline loops: CDR1 MNHNS, CDR2 SASEGT. V was pared by 2 bases and J by 6 bases, with 11 bases between. CDR3 length equals 14 residues. This chain's CDR3 is CASSETGSRNIQYF. As DNA, the CDR3 is TGTGCCAGCAGTGAAACAGGGAGTCGAAACATTCAGTACTTC.

This clone has a single count. The rearrangement uses TRBV24-1 and TRBJ1-2, with a weak D call TRBD1 (5 bases). The CDR3 has 16 amino acids. Germline loops: CDR1 KGHDR, CDR2 SFDVKD. Trimming took 2 bases from V and 3 from J, leaving 15 bases between them. DNA of the CDR3: TGTGCCACCAGTGATTCAGCCAGGGTTGAGGACTATGGCTACACCTTC. As protein: CATSDSARVEDYGYTF.

This clone was seen just once. The same CDR3 arises from other DNA sequences in this sample as well. J is TRBJ2-7 and V is TRBV7-9; D gene ambiguous. CDR1 and CDR2 from the germline V gene are SEHNR and FQNEAQ (reference sequence). This CDR3 has 11 amino acids. Trimming stripped 2 bases from V and 4 bases from J, with 3 bases between. The CDR3 nucleotides read TGTGCCAGCAGCTTATCTTACGAGCAGTACTTC. Amino acids: CASSLSYEQYF.

The chain recombines TRBV7-6 with TRBJ1-3; D is perhaps TRBD1 (6 bases). Germline CDR1 is SGHVS and CDR2 is FNYEAQ. V was clipped by 5 bases and J by 12 bases, with 17 bases between them. The CDR3 contains 13 residues. CDR3 protein: CASSPLQRDIIYF. Written as DNA, the CDR3 is TGTGCCAGCAGCCCCCTCCAACGGGACATCATATATTTT.